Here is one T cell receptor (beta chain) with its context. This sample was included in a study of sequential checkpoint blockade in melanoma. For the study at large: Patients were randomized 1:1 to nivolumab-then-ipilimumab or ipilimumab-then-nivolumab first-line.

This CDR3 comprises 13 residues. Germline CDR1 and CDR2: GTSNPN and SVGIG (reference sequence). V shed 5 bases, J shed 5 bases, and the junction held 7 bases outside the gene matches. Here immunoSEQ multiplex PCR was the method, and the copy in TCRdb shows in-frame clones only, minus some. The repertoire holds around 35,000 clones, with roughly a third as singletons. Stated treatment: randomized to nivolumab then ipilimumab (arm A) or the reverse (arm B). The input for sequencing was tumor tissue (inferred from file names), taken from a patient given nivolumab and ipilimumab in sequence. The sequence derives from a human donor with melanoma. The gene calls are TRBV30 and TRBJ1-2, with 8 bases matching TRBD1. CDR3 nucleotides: TGTGCCTGGGGCCGGGACAGGCCTTATGGCTACACCTTC. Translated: CAWGRDRPYGYTF.